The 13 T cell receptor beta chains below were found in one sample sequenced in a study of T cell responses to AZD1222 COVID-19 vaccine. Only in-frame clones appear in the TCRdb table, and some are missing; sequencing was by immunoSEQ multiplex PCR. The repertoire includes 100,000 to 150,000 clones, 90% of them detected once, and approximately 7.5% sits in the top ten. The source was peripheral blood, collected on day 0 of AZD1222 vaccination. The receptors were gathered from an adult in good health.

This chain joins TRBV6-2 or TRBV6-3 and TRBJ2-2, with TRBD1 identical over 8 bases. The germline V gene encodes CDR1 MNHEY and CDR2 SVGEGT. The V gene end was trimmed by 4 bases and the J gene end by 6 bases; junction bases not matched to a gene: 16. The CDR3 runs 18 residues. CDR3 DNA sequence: TGTGCCAGCAGTTGGCAGGGCAGGGGGCTAGTAAGATCCGGGGAGCTGTTTTTT. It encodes CASSWQGRGLVRSGELFF.

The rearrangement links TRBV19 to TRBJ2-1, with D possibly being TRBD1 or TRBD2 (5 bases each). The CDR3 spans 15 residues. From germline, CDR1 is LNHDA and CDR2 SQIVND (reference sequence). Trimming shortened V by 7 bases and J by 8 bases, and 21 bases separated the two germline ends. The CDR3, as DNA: TGTGCCAGTACGAAGGTTAGGCAGCTGGGGGATGAGCAGTTCTTC. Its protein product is CASTKVRQLGDEQFF.

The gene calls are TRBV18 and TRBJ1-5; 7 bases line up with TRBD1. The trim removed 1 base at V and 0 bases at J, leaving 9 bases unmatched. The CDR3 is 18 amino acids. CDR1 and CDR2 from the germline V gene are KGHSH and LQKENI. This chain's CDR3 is CASSPRGQGVDSNQPQHF. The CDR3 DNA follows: TGTGCCAGCTCACCACGAGGGCAGGGGGTTGATAGCAATCAGCCCCAGCATTTT.

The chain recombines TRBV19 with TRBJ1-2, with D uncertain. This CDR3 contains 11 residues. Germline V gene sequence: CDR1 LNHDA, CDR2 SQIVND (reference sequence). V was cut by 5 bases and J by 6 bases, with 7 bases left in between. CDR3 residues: CASSLTHGYTF. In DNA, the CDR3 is TGTGCCAGTAGTCTGACTCATGGCTACACCTTC.

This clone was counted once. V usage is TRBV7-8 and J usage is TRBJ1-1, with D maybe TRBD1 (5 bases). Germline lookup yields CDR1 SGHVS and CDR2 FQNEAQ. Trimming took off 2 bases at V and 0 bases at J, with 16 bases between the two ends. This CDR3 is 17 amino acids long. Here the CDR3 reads CASSLPARGAMNTEAFF. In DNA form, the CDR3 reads TGTGCCAGCAGCTTACCGGCGAGGGGAGCCATGAACACTGAAGCTTTCTTT.

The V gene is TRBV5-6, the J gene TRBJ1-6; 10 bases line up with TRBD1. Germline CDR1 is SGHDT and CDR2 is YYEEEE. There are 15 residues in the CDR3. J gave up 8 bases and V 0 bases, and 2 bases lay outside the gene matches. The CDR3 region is CASSLVGTGDSPLHF. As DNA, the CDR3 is TGTGCCAGCAGCTTGGTGGGGACAGGGGATTCACCCCTCCACTTT.

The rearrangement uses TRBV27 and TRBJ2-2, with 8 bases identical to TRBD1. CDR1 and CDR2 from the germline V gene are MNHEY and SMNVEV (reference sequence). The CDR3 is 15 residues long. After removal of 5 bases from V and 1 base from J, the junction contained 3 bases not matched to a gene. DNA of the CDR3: TGTGCCAGCAGTCACGACAGGGGGAACACCGGGGAGCTGTTTTTT. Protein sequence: CASSHDRGNTGELFF.

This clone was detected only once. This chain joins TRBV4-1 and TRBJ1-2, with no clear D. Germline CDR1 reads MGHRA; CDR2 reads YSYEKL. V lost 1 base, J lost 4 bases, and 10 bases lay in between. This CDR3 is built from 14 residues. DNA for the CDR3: TGCGCCAGCAGCCAAGTACGACTTTCCTATGGCTACACCTTC. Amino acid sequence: CASSQVRLSYGYTF.

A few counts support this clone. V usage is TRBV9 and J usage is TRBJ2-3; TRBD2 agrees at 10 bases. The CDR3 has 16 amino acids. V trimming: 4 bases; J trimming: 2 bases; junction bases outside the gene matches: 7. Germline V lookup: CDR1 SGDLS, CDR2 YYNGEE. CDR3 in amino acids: CASSPGLAEVTDTQYF. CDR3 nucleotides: TGTGCCAGCAGCCCCGGACTAGCGGAGGTCACAGATACGCAGTATTTT.

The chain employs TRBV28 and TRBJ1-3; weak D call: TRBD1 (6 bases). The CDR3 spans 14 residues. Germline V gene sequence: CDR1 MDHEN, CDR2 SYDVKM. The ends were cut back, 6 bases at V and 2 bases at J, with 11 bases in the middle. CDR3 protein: CASRTGQTGNTIYF. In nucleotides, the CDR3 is TGTGCCAGCAGAACCGGACAGACTGGAAACACCATATATTTT.

CDR3 sequence (DNA): TGTGCCAGCAGCCGGGGGACTAATGAAAAACTGTTTTTT. The encoded protein is CASSRGTNEKLFF. The rearrangement uses TRBV14 and TRBJ1-4; perhaps TRBD1 as D (5 bases). CDR1 and CDR2 from the germline V gene are SGHDN and FVKESK. The V gene lost 4 bases and the J gene lost 2 bases, with 5 bases spanning the gap. The CDR3 runs 13 residues.

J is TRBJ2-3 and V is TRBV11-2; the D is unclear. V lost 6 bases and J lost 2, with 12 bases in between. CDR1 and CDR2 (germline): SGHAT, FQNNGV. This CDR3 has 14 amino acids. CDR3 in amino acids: CASRSYSPTDTQYF. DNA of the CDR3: TGTGCCAGCAGATCTTATTCACCCACAGATACGCAGTATTTT.

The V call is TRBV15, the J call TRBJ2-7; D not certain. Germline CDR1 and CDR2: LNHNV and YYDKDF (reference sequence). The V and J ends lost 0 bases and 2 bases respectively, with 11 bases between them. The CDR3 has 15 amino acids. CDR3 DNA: TGTGCCACCAGCAGAGATTGGGCTAACCCCTACGAGCAGTACTTC. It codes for CATSRDWANPYEQYF.